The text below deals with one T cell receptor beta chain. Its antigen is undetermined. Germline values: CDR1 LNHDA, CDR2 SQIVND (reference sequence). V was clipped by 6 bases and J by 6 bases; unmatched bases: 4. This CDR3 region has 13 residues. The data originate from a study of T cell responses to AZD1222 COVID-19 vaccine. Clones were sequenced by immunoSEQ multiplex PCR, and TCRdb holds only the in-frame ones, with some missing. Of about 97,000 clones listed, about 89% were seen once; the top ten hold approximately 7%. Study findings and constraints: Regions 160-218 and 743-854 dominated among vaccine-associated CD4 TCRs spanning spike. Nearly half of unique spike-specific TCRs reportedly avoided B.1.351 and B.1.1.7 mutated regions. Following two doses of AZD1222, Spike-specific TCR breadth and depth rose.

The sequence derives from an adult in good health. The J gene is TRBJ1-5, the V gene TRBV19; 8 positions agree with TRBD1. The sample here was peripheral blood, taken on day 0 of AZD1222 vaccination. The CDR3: CASSQGAGQPQHF. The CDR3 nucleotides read TGTGCCAGTAGCCAGGGGGCCGGTCAGCCCCAGCATTTT.